This TCR beta chain comes out of a study of human T cells and chemical hapten exposure (TCRdb year 2021). At the level of the whole study: For sensitization, 2% DPC in acetone was applied to a roughly 2 cm by roughly 2 cm area of upper inner arm skin. Alopecia areata with under or over 50% scalp involvement, alopecia totalis and alopecia universalis were represented in the patient cohort, which was mostly female. For TCR sequencing, blood came from twenty-nine alopecia patients at anywhere from one to four time points (pre-sensitization, 2, 6 and 24 weeks). Libraries were combined into a pool for sequencing, and differences in TCR yield between samples came mainly from small differences in library volumes within the pool. Blood samples were taken from patients before sensitization (week 0) and at 2, 6 and about 24 weeks after DPC sensitization. Throughout the roughly 24-week study period, patients were also given weekly therapeutic DPC doses on the scalp. This study followed changes in the peripheral blood TCR repertoire in vivo during primary and secondary sensitization of alopecia patients to the hapten diphenylcyclopropenone (DPC). Patch testing was done on the upper back using Finn chambers containing 0.01% DPC, and results were scored after 6 days according to International Contact Dermatitis Research Group standards. Beyond this particular receptor, the publication reports: The number of TCRs above 1 in 1000 frequency did not change with DPC sensitization; there was no evidence of global repertoire structure alterations. Significantly more large CDR3 similarity clusters were formed by expanded TCRs than by pre-sensitization or healthy control sets, consistent with antigen-driven responses. Alopecia, a presumed autoimmune disease, was present in all patients, so the immune response of the patients might differ from that of healthy individuals. After repeated subsampling, changes were observed in the strength of the expansion versus patch-test correlation and in the threshold at which the correlation became significant. A positive correlation was found between the number of PT1 expanded TCRs and patch test score, with significance reached at thresholds 8, 16 and 32 but not 4.

Concerning this clonotype: No cognate antigen has been identified for it. There are no base qualities to consult, and no much larger clone falls within one base.

Libraries were constructed by RACE. Instrument used: NextSeq 500. During library preparation, unique molecular identifiers were attached to individual cDNA molecules so that TCRs could be counted quantitatively and reproducibly. Both TCR alpha and TCR beta chains were sequenced from each blood RNA sample. The source study handled its data this way. Samples had a median of roughly 98,000 TCRs, with a range from about 23,224 to 690,600. V, J and CDR3 annotation of the TCR reads was performed with the Decombinator software suite. For the PS versus PT1 abundance plots, all samples were subsampled to the same number of TCRs (28,000). Expanded TCRs were defined as absent before sensitization and observed at least eight times at the 2-week time point. TCRdb cleaned the public reads at Q25 with fastp, built clones with MiXCR and kept in-frame beta chains. Each entry is one CDR3 protein sequence, shown with its most common DNA and genes. The V and J calls shown here were made by TCRdb, not taken from the authors' results. This sample gives tens of thousands of distinct CDR3 sequences in total; 11% of them show up just once. The ten largest clones add up to less than 2.5% of the sample.

The sample's time point, from its label and the paper: patch test 2, 6 weeks after DPC sensitization. In the paper's terms, the treatment or condition label means: therapeutic diphenylcyclopropenone sensitization with weekly scalp DPC. Blood at each patch-test visit was drawn before the patch test was applied. Patients were considered eligible if aged 18 to 70, diagnosed with alopecia and deemed suitable for DPC therapy, and patients were excluded if pregnant. Total RNA was extracted from unfractionated whole blood collected in Tempus Blood RNA tubes. Taken from the germline V gene, the CDR1 and CDR2 loops are SGHVS and FQNEAQ. Trimming at the junction amounts to 5 bases on V and 6 bases on J, and the germline ends lie 7 bases apart. Inclusive of the bounding cysteine and phenylalanine, the CDR3 is 11 residues long. The entry retains the CDR3 DNA only, 33 bases that are in frame from base 1.

Here the chain combines TRBV7-8 and TRBJ2-5; the D gene is not confidently resolved. The sequence was obtained from a man in his forties with alopecia areata. Some clones in this sample may be carry-over from other donors' samples. Material: whole blood, obtained in connection with sensitization to the hapten diphenylcyclopropenone (DPC). The CDR3 in this case is CASSREKTQYF. At the DNA level, the sequence is TGTGCCAGCAGCCGAGAGAAGACCCAGTACTTC.